Each of the 22 T cell receptor beta chains below was sequenced from the same sample in a study of blood T cell repertoires in COVID-19. Clones were read by immunoSEQ multiplex PCR, and TCRdb kept only the in-frame ones, dropping some. This table holds about 350,000 clones, about nine tenths found once. The sequencing sample was made of peripheral blood. These TCRs come from a woman in her seventies with COVID-19, enrolled during active disease.

CDR3: CASSYPGQGGNTEAFF. In DNA form, the CDR3 reads TGTGCCAGCAGTTACCCCGGACAGGGGGGGAACACTGAAGCTTTCTTT. This sequence joins TRBV6-2 or TRBV6-3 and TRBJ1-1; 10 bases match TRBD1. Trimming cost V 2 bases and J 1 base; bases outside gene matches: 4. CDR3 length: 16 amino acids. The germline CDR1 and CDR2 sequences are MNHEY and SVGEGT.

This clone was found a few times. The chain employs TRBV13 and TRBJ1-2; 8 bases are shared with TRBD1. This CDR3 has 18 amino acids. Looked up from germline, CDR1 is PRHDT and CDR2 is FYEKMQ (reference sequence). J gave up 1 base and V 7 bases, and 17 bases lay outside the gene matches. The CDR3 DNA is TGTGCCAGCATCCGACGGCCCCAGGGGGCCCCTTTTAACTATGGCTACACCTTC. It codes for CASIRRPQGAPFNYGYTF. Full variable domain (rest looked up from reference TRBV13 and TRBJ1-2): AAGVIQSPRHLIKEKRETATLKCYPIPRHDTVYWYQQGPGQDPQFLISFYEKMQSDKGSIPDRFSAQQFSDYHSELNMSSLELGDSALYFCASIRRPQGAPFNYGYTFGSGTRLTVV.

The V and J genes are TRBV28 and TRBJ1-6; TRBD1 aligns across 8 bases. The CDR3 consists of 15 residues. The trim removed 5 bases at V and 6 bases at J, leaving 6 bases unmatched. Germline-derived CDR1 and CDR2 are MDHEN and SYDVKM. CDR3 coding DNA: TGTGCCAGCAGTCCCCAGGGGGCGGGTAATTCACCCCTCCACTTT. Its translation: CASSPQGAGNSPLHF.

This chain connects TRBV7-8 to TRBJ1-3, with 9 bases matching TRBD1. After removal of 4 bases from V and 2 bases from J, the junction contained 3 bases not matched to a gene. In germline, CDR1 is SGHVS, CDR2 FQNEAQ. This CDR3 is built from 15 residues. CDR3 loop: CASSSQGATGNTIYF. As DNA, the CDR3 is TGTGCCAGCAGCTCACAGGGGGCAACTGGAAACACCATATATTTT.

This CDR3 reads CASSPVYSNQPQHF. CDR3 nucleotide sequence: TGTGCCAGCAGCCCCGTTTATAGCAATCAGCCCCAGCATTTT. The chain couples TRBV2 to TRBJ1-5; D not resolved. The CDR3 spans 14 residues. Germline V gene sequence: CDR1 SNHLY, CDR2 FYNNEI. V lost 6 bases and J lost 0, with 9 bases in between. Variable domain in full (rest from reference TRBV2 and TRBJ1-5): EPEVTQTPSHQVTQMGQEVILRCVPISNHLYFYWYRQILGQKVEFLVSFYNNEISEKSEIFDDQFSVERPDGSNFTLKIRSTKLEDSAMYFCASSPVYSNQPQHFGDGTRLSIL.

Only a few counts were recorded for this clone. V and J are TRBV7-2 and TRBJ2-7; TRBD2 matches at 14 bases. Losses at the gene ends were 5 bases for V and 6 bases for J; bases not matched to a gene: 6. The CDR3 extends over 15 amino acids. Germline V gene sequence: CDR1 SGHTA, CDR2 FQGNSA. The CDR3: CASSQGLAGAREQYF. The CDR3 region has the DNA TGTGCCAGCAGCCAGGGACTAGCGGGGGCTCGCGAGCAGTACTTC.

This chain uses TRBV5-1 with TRBJ2-2; TRBD2 agrees at 10 bases. This CDR3 is built from 16 residues. Germline loops: CDR1 SGHRS, CDR2 YFSETQ. V lost 3 bases to trimming and J lost 4 bases; unmatched junction nucleotides: 6. The CDR3 reads CASSSLAGDPTGELFF. In nucleotides, the CDR3 is TGCGCCAGCAGCTCTCTAGCGGGGGATCCCACCGGGGAGCTGTTTTTT.

The gene calls are TRBV5-4 and TRBJ1-4, with TRBD1 identical over 9 bases. V lost 4 bases to trimming and J lost 6 bases; unmatched junction nucleotides: 7. The CDR3 spans 15 residues. Germline V lookup: CDR1 SGHNT, CDR2 YYREEE (reference sequence). For the CDR3, the DNA is TGTGCCAGCAGCAAAAGAGACAGGGGGGATGAAAAACTGTTTTTT. Its translation is CASSKRDRGDEKLFF. Filled out from reference TRBV5-4 and TRBJ1-4, the complete variable domain reads ETGVTQSPTHLIKTRGQQVTLRCSSQSGHNTVSWYQQALGQGPQFIFQYYREEENGRGNFPPRFSGLQFPNYSSELNVNALELDDSALYLCASSKRDRGDEKLFFGSGTQLSVL.

V usage is TRBV7-2 and J usage is TRBJ1-2, with 7 bases fitting TRBD1. The germline CDR1 and CDR2 sequences are SGHTA and FQGNSA. This CDR3 region has 14 residues. V shed 5 bases, J shed 2 bases, and the junction held 5 bases outside the gene matches. This chain's CDR3 is CASSRQGPNYGYTF. DNA for the CDR3: TGTGCCAGCAGCAGACAGGGCCCCAACTATGGCTACACCTTC.

In this sample, this clone turned up once. The chain combines TRBV29-1 with TRBJ1-2, with TRBD1 matching over 8 bases. In germline, CDR1 is SQVTM, CDR2 ANQGSEA. The junction had 8 bases not matched to a gene; V was cut back by 6 bases and J by 2 bases. The CDR3 contains 14 residues. CDR3 in amino acids: CSVETGVMNYGYTF. Here the CDR3 DNA reads TGCAGCGTCGAGACAGGGGTCATGAACTATGGCTACACCTTC.

The CDR3 DNA sequence: TGCAGTGCCGGTAGCTATGGCTACACCTTC. Translation: CSAGSYGYTF. This chain joins TRBV20-1 and TRBJ1-2, with no clear D. Germline CDR1 is DFQATT and CDR2 is SNEGSKA (reference sequence). Trimming took 6 bases from V and 4 from J, leaving 6 bases between them. This CDR3 region has 10 residues.

The CDR3 region has the DNA TGTGCCAGCAGCGGCACAGGGGAAGGCTACACCTTC. It codes for CASSGTGEGYTF. The chain carries TRBV9 and TRBJ1-2; 7 nucleotides match TRBD1. This CDR3 contains 12 residues. The ends lost 3 bases at V and 8 bases at J; junction bases unmatched: 4. CDR1 and CDR2 from the germline V gene are SGDLS and YYNGEE.

The gene calls are TRBV2 and TRBJ2-2; 10 bases line up with TRBD2. V lost 10 bases, J lost 0 bases, and 5 bases stayed unmatched. The CDR3 extends over 15 amino acids. Germline V CDR1 and CDR2: SNHLY, FYNNEI. Written as DNA, the CDR3 is TGTGCCACCCAAAGCGGGGGGGCGAACACCGGGGAGCTGTTTTTT. Protein: CATQSGGANTGELFF.

This chain joins TRBV19 and TRBJ1-1; D gene uncertain. CDR1 LNHDA and CDR2 SQIVND come from the germline V gene (reference sequence). CDR3 length: 12 residues. Trimming shortened V by 7 bases and J by 4 bases, and 10 bases separated the two germline ends. The CDR3 nucleotides are TGTGCCAGTATTTCCCGCGTCACTGAAGCTTTCTTT. As protein: CASISRVTEAFF.

The V gene is TRBV5-1, the J gene TRBJ1-2; D unclear. The CDR3 is made up of 13 amino acids. Germline V gene lookup returns CDR1 SGHRS and CDR2 YFSETQ. Between the trimmed V and J ends, which lost 3 bases and 0 bases, there was a span of 6 bases. The CDR3 spells CASSYETNYGYTF. In DNA form, the CDR3 reads TGCGCCAGCAGCTACGAGACTAACTATGGCTACACCTTC.

This clone was detected once. The chain recombines TRBV19 with TRBJ2-1; TRBD2 matches 8 bases. Trimming at V came to 3 bases and at J to 2 bases, leaving 3 bases not matched to a gene. The CDR3 is made up of 15 amino acids. Germline CDR1 is LNHDA and CDR2 is SQIVND (reference sequence). CDR3: CASSIGGGTYNEQFF. Written as DNA, the CDR3 is TGTGCCAGTAGTATCGGGGGGGGAACCTACAATGAGCAGTTCTTC.

A remark on this clone: Other DNA sequences from this sample encode an identical CDR3 as well. The rearrangement joins TRBV12-3 or TRBV12-4 to TRBJ1-1; D is possibly TRBD1 (5 bases). The CDR3 is 13 amino acids. Deletions cut 1 base from V and 2 bases from J, with 5 bases between. The CDR3 DNA reads as TGTGCCAGCAGTTTAGGGACAAACACTGAAGCTTTCTTT. Its protein is CASSLGTNTEAFF.

The V gene is TRBV5-6, the J gene TRBJ1-1; D remains ambiguous. V was pared by 1 base and J by 7 bases, with 8 bases between. The CDR3 is 12 amino acids. Germline V CDR1 and CDR2: SGHDT, YYEEEE. The CDR3 DNA sequence: TGTGCCAGCAGCTTGAGGCCAGGTGAAGCTTTCTTT. It translates to CASSLRPGEAFF.

This chain joins TRBV24-1 and TRBJ2-3; no definite D call. Per the germline V gene, CDR1 is KGHDR and CDR2 is SFDVKD. The length of the CDR3 is 13 residues. The V end was cut by 0 bases, the J end by 5 bases, with 5 bases between. For the CDR3, the DNA is TGTGCCACCAGTGATTTGCACAAAGATACGCAGTATTTT. It yields the protein CATSDLHKDTQYF.

V usage is TRBV2 and J usage is TRBJ1-4; TRBD1 is a possible D gene (6 bases). Germline loops: CDR1 SNHLY, CDR2 FYNNEI. Trimming took off 8 bases at V and 3 bases at J, with 10 bases between the two ends. The CDR3 length is 13 residues. The CDR3 here is CASSWTANEKLFF. The CDR3 nucleotides read TGTGCCAGCTCCTGGACAGCTAATGAAAAACTGTTTTTT.

The rearrangement uses TRBV1 and TRBJ2-4; the table's D call, TRBD2, has no DNA check behind it. TRBV1 has pseudogene status. The CDR3 has 13 amino acids. This chain's CDR3 is CTNPTRSKNIQYF. The CDR3 DNA reads as TGCACCAACCCGACTAGGTCTAAGAACATTCAGTACTTC.

The rearrangement links TRBV4-3 to TRBJ2-7; no reliable D call. Germline V gene lookup returns CDR1 LGHNA and CDR2 YSLEER. V lost 0 bases and J 3 bases, leaving 9 bases between the germline ends. The CDR3 loop spans 14 amino acids. The DNA for the CDR3 is TGCGCCAGCAGCCAAGATCGGGTGTTCTACGAGCAGTACTTC. Translation gives CASSQDRVFYEQYF.